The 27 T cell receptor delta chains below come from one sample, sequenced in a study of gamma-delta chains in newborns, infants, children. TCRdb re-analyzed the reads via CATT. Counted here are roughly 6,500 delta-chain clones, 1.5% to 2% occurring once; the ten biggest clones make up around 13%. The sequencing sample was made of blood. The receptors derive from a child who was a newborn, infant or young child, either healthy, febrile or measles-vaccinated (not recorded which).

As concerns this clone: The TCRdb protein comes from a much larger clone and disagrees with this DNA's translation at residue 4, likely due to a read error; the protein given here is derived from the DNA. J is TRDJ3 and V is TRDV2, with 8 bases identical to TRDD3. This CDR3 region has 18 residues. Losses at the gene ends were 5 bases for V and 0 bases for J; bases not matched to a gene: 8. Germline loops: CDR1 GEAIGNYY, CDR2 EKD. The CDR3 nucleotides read TGTGCCTGTGGCGTACTGGGGGTTCGCTCCTGGGACACCCGACAGATGTTTTTC. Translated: CACGVLGVRSWDTRQMFF.

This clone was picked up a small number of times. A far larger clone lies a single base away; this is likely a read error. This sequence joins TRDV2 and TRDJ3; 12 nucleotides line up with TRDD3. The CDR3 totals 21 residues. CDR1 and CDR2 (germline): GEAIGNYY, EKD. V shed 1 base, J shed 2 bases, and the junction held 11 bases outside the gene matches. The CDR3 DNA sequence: TGTGCCTGTGACACGGTGCCTACTGGGGGATACACCACCTGGGACACCCGACAGATGTTTTTC. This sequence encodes CACDTVPTGGYTTWDTRQMFF.

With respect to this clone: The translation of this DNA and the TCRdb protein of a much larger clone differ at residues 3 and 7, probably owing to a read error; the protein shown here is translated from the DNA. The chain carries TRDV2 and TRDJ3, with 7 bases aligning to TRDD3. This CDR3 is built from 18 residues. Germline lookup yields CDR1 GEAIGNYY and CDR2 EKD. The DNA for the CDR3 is TGTGCCCGTGACAATACTAGGGGATACTCCTGGGACACCCGACAGATGTTTTTC. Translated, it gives CARDNTRGYSWDTRQMFF.

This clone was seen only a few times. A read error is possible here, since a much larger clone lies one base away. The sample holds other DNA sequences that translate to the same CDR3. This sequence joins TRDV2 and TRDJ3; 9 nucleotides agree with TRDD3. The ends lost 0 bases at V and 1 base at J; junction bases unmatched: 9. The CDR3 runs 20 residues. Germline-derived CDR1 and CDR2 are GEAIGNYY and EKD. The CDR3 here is CACDTLGIRSSSWDTRQMFF. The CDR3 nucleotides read TGTGCCTGTGACACCTTGGGGATACGTTCTAGTTCCTGGGACACCCGACAGATGTTTTTC.

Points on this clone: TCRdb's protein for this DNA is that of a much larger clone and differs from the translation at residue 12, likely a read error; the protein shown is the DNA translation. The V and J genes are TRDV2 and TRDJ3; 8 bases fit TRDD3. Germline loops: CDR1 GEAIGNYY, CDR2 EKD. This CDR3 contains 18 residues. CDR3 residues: CACFVLGASSWGTRQMFF. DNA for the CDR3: TGTGCCTGTTTCGTACTGGGGGCCAGCTCCTGGGGCACCCGACAGATGTTTTTC.

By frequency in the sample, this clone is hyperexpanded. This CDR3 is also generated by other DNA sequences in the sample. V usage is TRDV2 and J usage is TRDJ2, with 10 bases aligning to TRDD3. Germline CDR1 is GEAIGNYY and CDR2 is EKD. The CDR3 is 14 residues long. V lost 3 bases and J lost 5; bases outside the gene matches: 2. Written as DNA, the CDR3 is TGTGCCTGTGACGTACTGGGGGATACAGCACAACTCTTCTTT. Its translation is CACDVLGDTAQLFF.

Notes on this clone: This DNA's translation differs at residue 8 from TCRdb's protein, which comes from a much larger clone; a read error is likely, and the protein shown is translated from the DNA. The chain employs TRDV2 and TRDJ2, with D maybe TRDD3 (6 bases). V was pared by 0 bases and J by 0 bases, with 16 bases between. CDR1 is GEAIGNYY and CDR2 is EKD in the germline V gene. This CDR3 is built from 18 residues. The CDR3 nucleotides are TGTGCCTGTGACACCGTGGGGGGTACTCCAGCTTTGACAGCACAACTCTTCTTT. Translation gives CACDTVGGTPALTAQLFF.

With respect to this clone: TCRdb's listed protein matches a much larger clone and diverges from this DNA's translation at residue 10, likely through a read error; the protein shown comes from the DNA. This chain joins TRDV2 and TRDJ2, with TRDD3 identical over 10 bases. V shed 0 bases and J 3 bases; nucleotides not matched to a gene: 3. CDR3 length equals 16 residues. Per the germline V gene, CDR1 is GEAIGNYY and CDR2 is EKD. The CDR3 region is CACDTLGDTVTAQLFF. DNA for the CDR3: TGTGCCTGTGACACCTTGGGGGATACTGTGACAGCACAACTCTTCTTT.

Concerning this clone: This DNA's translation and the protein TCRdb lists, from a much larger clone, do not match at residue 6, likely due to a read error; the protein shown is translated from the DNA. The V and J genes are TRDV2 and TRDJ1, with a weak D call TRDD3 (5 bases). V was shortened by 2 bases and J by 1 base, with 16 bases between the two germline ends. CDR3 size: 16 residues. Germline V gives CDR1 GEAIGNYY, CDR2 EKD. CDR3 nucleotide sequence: TGTGCCTGTGACATCCGGGGGGTTGATCCCACCGATAAACTCATCTTT. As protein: CACDIRGVDPTDKLIF.

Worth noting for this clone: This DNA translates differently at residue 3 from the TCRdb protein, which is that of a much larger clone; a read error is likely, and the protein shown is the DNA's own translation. Here the CDR3 reads CARELLGDKTAQLFF. In DNA, the CDR3 is TGTGCCCGTGAACTACTGGGGGACAAGACAGCACAACTCTTCTTT. V usage is TRDV2 and J usage is TRDJ2, with 9 nucleotides matching TRDD3. Germline values: CDR1 GEAIGNYY, CDR2 EKD. This CDR3 is 15 amino acids long.

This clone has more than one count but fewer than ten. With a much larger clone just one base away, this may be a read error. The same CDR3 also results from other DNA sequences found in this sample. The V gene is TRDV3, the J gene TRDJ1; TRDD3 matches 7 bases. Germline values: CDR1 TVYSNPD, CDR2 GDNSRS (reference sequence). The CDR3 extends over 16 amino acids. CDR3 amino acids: CASRRRPLGKPDKLIF. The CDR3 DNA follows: TGCGCCTCCCGCCGGCGGCCACTGGGGAAACCCGATAAACTCATCTTT. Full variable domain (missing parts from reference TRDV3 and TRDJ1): CDKVTQSSPDQTVASGSEVVLLCTYDTVYSNPDLFWYRIRPDYSFQFVFYGDNSRSEGADFTQGRFSVKHILTQKAFHLVISPVRTEDSATYYCASRRRPLGKPDKLIFGKGTRVTVEP.

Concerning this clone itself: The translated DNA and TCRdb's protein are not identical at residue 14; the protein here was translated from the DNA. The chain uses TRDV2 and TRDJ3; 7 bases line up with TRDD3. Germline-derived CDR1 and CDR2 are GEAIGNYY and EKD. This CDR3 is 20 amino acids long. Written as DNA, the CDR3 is TGTGCCTGTGACACAATCAGGGCTGGGGGCGAATCCTGGGGCACCCGACAGATGTTTTTC. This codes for CACDTIRAGGESWGTRQMFF.

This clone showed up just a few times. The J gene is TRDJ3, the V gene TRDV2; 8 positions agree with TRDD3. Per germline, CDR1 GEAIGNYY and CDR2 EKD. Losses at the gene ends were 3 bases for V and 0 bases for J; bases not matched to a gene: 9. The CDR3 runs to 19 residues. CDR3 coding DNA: TGTGCCTGTGACTTACTGGGGGCCTCGATCTCCTGGGACACCCGACAGATGTTTTTC. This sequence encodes CACDLLGASISWDTRQMFF.

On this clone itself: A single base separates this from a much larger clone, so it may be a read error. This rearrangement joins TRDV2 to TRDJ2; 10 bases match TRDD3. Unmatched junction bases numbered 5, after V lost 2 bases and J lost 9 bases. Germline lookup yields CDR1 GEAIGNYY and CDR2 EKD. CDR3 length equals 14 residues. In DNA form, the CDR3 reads TGTGCCTGTGACATTTTGGGGGATACATCACAACTCTTCTTT. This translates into CACDILGDTSQLFF.

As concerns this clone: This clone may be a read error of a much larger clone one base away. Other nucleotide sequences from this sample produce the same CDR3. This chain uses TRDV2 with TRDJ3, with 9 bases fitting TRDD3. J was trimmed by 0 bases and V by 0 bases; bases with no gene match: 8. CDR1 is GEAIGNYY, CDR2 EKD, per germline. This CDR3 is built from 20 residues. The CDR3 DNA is TGTGCCTGTGACACCGGCGACTACTGGGGGAGCTCCTGGGACACCCGACAGATGTTTTTC. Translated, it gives CACDTGDYWGSSWDTRQMFF.

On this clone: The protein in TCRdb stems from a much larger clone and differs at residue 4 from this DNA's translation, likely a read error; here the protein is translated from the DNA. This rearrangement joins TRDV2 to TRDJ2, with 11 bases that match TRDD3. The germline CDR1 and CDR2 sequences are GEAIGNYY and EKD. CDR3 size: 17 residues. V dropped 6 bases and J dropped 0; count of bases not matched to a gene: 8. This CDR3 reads CACNSVLGDTLTAQLFF. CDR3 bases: TGTGCCTGTAACTCCGTACTGGGGGATACTTTGACAGCACAACTCTTCTTT.

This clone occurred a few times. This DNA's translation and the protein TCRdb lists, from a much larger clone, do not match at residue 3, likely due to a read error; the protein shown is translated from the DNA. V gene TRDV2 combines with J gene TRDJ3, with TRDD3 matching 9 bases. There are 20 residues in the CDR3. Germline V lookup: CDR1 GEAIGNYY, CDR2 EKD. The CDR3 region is CARDTVWMGDSSWDTRQMFF. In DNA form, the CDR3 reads TGTGCCCGTGACACCGTATGGATGGGGGATAGCTCCTGGGACACCCGACAGATGTTTTTC.

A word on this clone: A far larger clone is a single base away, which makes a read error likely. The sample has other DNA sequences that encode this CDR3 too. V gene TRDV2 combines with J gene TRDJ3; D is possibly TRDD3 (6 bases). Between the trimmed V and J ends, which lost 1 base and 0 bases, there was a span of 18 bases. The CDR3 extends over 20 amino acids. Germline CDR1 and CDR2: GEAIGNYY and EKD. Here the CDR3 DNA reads TGTGCCTGTGACACAGCCTTTGGGGGGGCGAGCTCCTGGGACACCCGACAGATGTTTTTC. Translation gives CACDTAFGGASSWDTRQMFF.

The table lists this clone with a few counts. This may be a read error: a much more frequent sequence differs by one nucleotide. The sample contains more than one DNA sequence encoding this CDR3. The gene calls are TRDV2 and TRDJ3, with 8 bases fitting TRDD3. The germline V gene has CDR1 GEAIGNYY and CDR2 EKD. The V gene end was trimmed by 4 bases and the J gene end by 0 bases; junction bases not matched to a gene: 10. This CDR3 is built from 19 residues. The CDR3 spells CACDVLGANSSWDTRQMFF. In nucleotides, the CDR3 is TGTGCCTGTGATGTACTGGGGGCCAACAGCTCCTGGGACACCCGACAGATGTTTTTC.

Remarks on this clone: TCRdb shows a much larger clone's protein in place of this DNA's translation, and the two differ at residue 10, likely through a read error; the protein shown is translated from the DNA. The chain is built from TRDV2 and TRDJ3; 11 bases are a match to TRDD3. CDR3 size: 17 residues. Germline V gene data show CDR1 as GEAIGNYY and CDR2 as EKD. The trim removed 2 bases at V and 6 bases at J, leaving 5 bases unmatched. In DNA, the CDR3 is TGTGCCTGTGACATACTGGGGGATATTTTGGACACCCGACAGATGTTTTTC. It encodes CACDILGDILDTRQMFF.

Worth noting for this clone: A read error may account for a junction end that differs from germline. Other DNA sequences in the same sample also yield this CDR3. The CDR3, as DNA: TGTGCCTGTGACACCGGATACTGGGGGAGCTCCTGGGACACCCGACAAATGTTTTTT. It encodes CACDTGYWGSSWDTRQMFF. This chain links TRDV2 with TRDJ3, with 9 bases matching TRDD3. This CDR3 spans 19 amino acids. The germline gives CDR1 GEAIGNYY, CDR2 EKD.

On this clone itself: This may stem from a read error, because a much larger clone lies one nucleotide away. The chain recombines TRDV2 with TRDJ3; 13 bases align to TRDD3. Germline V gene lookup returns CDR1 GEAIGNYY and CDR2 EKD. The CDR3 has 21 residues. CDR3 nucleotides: TGTGCCTGTGACAAAGTACTGGGGGATACGCGAAGCTCCTGGGGCACCCGACAGATGTTTTTC. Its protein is CACDKVLGDTRSSWGTRQMFF.

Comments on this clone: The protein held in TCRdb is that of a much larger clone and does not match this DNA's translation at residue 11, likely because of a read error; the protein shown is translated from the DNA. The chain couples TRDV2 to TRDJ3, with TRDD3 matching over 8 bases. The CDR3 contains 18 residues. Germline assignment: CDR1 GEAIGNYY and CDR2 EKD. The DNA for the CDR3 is TGTGCCTGTGACACCGTACTGGGGGCCTCCCGGGACACCCGACAGATGTTTTTC. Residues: CACDTVLGASRDTRQMFF.

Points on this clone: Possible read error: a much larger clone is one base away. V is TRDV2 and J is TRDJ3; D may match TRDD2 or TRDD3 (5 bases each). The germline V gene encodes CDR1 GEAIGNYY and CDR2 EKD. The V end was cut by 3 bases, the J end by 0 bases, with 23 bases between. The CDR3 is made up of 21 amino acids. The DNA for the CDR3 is TGTGCCTGTGACGCCTACTGGAGGATGCCAAACAGCTCCTGGGACACCCGACAGATGTTTTTC. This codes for CACDAYWRMPNSSWDTRQMFF.

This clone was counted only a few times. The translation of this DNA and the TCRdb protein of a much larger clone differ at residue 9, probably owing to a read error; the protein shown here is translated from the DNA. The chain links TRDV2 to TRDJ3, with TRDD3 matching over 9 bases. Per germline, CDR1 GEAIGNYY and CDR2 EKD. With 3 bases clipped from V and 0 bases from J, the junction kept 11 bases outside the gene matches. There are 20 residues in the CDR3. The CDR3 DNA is TGTGCCTGTGACGTACTGGGGGACGATCGCGACTCCTGGGACACCCGACAGATGTTTTTC. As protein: CACDVLGDDRDSWDTRQMFF.

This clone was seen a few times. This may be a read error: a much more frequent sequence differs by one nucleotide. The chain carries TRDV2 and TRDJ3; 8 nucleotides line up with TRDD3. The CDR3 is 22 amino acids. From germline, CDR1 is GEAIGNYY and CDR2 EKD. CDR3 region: CACDTPEGGIRALSRDTRQMFF. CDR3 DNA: TGTGCCTGTGACACCCCAGAAGGCGGGATACGCGCCCTCTCCCGGGACACCCGACAGATGTTTTTC.

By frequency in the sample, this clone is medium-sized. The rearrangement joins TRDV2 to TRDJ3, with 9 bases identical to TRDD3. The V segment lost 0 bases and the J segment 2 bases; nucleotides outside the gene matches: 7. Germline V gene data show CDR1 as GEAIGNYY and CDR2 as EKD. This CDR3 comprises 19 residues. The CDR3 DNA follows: TGTGCCTGTGACACCGTCCTGTTGGGGGATACCTGGGACACCCGACAGATGTTTTTC. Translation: CACDTVLLGDTWDTRQMFF.